Listed below are T cell receptor beta chains from one sample, sequenced in a study of Graves' ophthalmopathy and Graves' hyperthyroidism. Each CDR3 protein is one row after TCRdb ran MiXCR on the multiplex PCR reads. Of 52,000 or so distinct CDR3 sequences listed, about half are singletons. Sequencing used peripheral blood. Source of these receptors: an adult woman with Graves' ophthalmopathy. The CDR3 runs from the conserved cysteine through the conserved F or W. A D gene is named only where the DNA matches it firmly. For some rows the clone size is stated as once, few or many, or as a class when expanded; others skip it.

many | TRBJ2-5 | TRBD2 | TRBV29-1 | CSVGGLADQETQYF | TGCAGCGTTGGGGGACTAGCAGACCAAGAGACCCAGTACTTC
many | TRBJ2-7 | NA | TRBV3-1 | CASTKSYGGEQYF | TGTGCCAGCACCAAATCCTACGGGGGCGAGCAGTACTTC
NA | TRBJ2-7 | TRBD2 | TRBV7-2 | CASSLAGTSGVYEQYF | TGTGCCAGCAGCTTAGCAGGGACTAGCGGGGTATACGAGCAGTACTTC
many | TRBJ2-7 | NA | TRBV5-1 | CASSLDLTYEQYF | TGCGCCAGCAGCTTAGACCTTACATACGAGCAGTACTTC
NA | TRBJ2-1 | TRBD1 | TRBV2 | CASSKTGTGPGYNEQFF | TGTGCCAGCAGCAAAACCGGGACAGGGCCCGGCTACAATGAGCAGTTCTTC
many | TRBJ1-1 | NA | TRBV5-1 | CASSSERTAMNTEAFF | TGCGCCAGCAGCTCCGAGAGGACAGCCATGAACACTGAAGCTTTCTTT
few | TRBJ2-3 | NA | TRBV7-3 | CASSLYRRDTDTQYF | TGTGCCAGCAGCTTATACAGGCGGGACACAGATACGCAGTATTTT
many | TRBJ2-2 | NA | TRBV4-1 | CASSQDLRLWELFF | TGCGCCAGCAGCCAAGATCTTAGGTTATGGGAGCTGTTTTTT
NA | TRBJ2-5 | NA | TRBV7-8 | CASSSGPGEETQYF | TGTGCCAGCAGCTCAGGGCCAGGAGAAGAGACCCAATACTTC
once | TRBJ2-5 | TRBD2 | TRBV3-1 | CASSLSSGEEARYF | TGTGCCAGCAGCCTTTCTAGCGGGGAAGAGGCCCGGTACTTC
NA | TRBJ1-1 | NA | TRBV5-1 | CASSWQGSTEAFF | TGCGCCAGCAGCTGGCAGGGAAGCACTGAAGCTTTCTTT
NA | TRBJ1-2 | TRBD1 | TRBV19 | CASSRQGLNYGYTF | TGTGCCAGTAGCAGACAGGGCCTTAACTATGGCTACACCTTC
many | TRBJ1-1 | NA | TRBV28 | CASNPGDEAFF | TGTGCCAGCAACCCAGGGGATGAAGCTTTCTTT
many | TRBJ2-7 | TRBD2 | TRBV20-1 | CSARTGGSTYEQYF | TGCAGTGCTAGGACGGGAGGGAGCACCTACGAGCAGTACTTC
NA | TRBJ1-4 | NA | TRBV5-1 | CASGPVTDGKLFF | TGCGCCAGCGGGCCCGTTACCGACGGAAAACTGTTCTTT
many | TRBJ1-2 | NA | TRBV4-3 | CASSQDHGTGSRGGYTF | TGCGCCAGCAGCCAAGATCATGGAACGGGGTCCCGCGGAGGCTACACCTTC